This T cell receptor (beta chain) stems from a study of PD-1 blockade in mismatch repair-deficient tumors. Study summary: Enrolled about 2013-2016, patients had progressing, pretreated mismatch repair-deficient cancers of 11 to 13 types. Study-level points and caveats: Rapid post-treatment expansion, then contraction, generally preceding radiologic response, marked tumor-resident clones.

A few pembrolizumab responders had their TCRs sequenced. Points on this clone: What it binds is unknown.

Only in-frame clones appear in the TCRdb table, and some are missing; sequencing was by immunoSEQ multiplex PCR. The table includes roughly 84,000 clones, 81% detected once. The ends lost 1 base at V and 1 base at J; junction bases unmatched: 8. The CDR3 is made up of 17 amino acids. Germline assignment: CDR1 LGHNA and CDR2 YNFKEQ. Sequenced here: peripheral blood, sampled 12 weeks after starting pembrolizumab. This TCR derives from an adult with mismatch repair-deficient cancer. V gene TRBV4-2 combines with J gene TRBJ2-5; 8 bases are a match to TRBD2. CDR3 residues: CASSQVALAEFQETQYF. Here the CDR3 DNA reads TGTGCCAGCAGCCAAGTAGCACTAGCGGAGTTCCAAGAGACCCAGTACTTC.